A selection of T cell receptor beta chains follows, all from one sample in a study of blood T cells in healthy people across ages. TCRdb re-analysed the 5' RACE reads in MiXCR, keeping a single row per CDR3 protein. Among 1.2 million to 1.5 million distinct CDR3 sequences listed, 59% were seen once. The specimen sequenced was blood. All receptors derive from a man aged 18-30 years in good health. Each CDR3 is given with its conserved first and last residue. A D gene is named only where the DNA matches it firmly. A row's size may be missing; if present it is once, few, many or a size class.

D gene	J gene	clone size	V gene	CDR3 DNA	CDR3 protein
.	TRBJ2-6	.	TRBV7-8	TGTGCCAGCAGCCCGGACAGTTACTCTGGGGCCAACGTCCTGACTTTC	CASSPDSYSGANVLTF
TRBD1	TRBJ1-1	few	TRBV4-3	TGCGCCAGCAGCCAAGATGTGACAGGGGGAGCTTTCTTT	CASSQDVTGGAFF
.	TRBJ1-2	.	TRBV7-2	TGTGCCAGCAGCCCTCTTGTTCGGGACTATGGCTACACCTTC	CASSPLVRDYGYTF
.	TRBJ2-3	.	TRBV10-3	TGTGCCATCAACCCGGGGGTCTCAGGAGATACGCAGTATTTT	CAINPGVSGDTQYF
.	TRBJ2-7	.	TRBV11-2	TGTGCCAGCAGCTTCGTCGGCAGATCCTACGAGCAGTACTTC	CASSFVGRSYEQYF
TRBD2	TRBJ2-1	few	TRBV29-1	TGCAGCGTTGGACTAGCGGGGGGTAATGAGCAGTTCTTC	CSVGLAGGNEQFF
.	TRBJ2-7	.	TRBV4-2	TGTGCCAGCAGCCCGAAGGACGAAAGCCACGAGCAGTACTTC	CASSPKDESHEQYF
.	TRBJ2-3	.	TRBV20-1	TGCAGCGTACTAGGACACACAGATACGCAGTATTTT	CSVLGHTDTQYF
.	TRBJ2-3	.	TRBV5-5	TGTGCCAGCAGCTTAGTCAGGAGGTCAGATACGCAGTATTTT	CASSLVRRSDTQYF
TRBD1	TRBJ1-6	few	TRBV27	TGTGCCAGCAGCATGGACAGGGCCTATAATTCACCCCTCCACTTT	CASSMDRAYNSPLHF
.	TRBJ1-4	.	TRBV6-6	TGTGCCAGCAGTCACGGACCGGGGAAGGTGGAGGAAAAACTGTTTTTT	CASSHGPGKVEEKLFF
.	TRBJ1-1	.	TRBV7-6	TGTGCCAGCAGCACACAGCCGAACACTGAAGCTTTCTTT	CASSTQPNTEAFF
.	TRBJ2-2	.	TRBV5-5	TGTGCCAGCAGACCGACTTGGGGGTCGAACACCGGGGAGCTGTTTTTT	CASRPTWGSNTGELFF
TRBD1	TRBJ2-1	.	TRBV5-1	TGCGCCAGCCGACAGGGGTCAGGGAATGAGCAGTTCTTC	CASRQGSGNEQFF
.	TRBJ1-6	.	TRBV20-1	TGCAGTGTCCCACCGAGGGTGTTGTATTCACCCCTCCACTTT	CSVPPRVLYSPLHF
TRBD2	TRBJ2-1	.	TRBV7-9	TGTGCCAGCAGCGCACCGCGGGGGGCCTACAATGAGCAGTTCTTC	CASSAPRGAYNEQFF